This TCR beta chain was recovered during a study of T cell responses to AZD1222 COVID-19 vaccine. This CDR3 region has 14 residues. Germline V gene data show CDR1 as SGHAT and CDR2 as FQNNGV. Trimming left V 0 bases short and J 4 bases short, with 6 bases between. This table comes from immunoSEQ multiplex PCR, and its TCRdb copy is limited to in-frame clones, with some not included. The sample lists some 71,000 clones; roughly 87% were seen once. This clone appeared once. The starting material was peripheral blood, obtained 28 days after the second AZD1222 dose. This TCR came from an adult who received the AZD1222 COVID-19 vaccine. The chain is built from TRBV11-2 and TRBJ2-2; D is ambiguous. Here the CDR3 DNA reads TGTGCCAGCAGCTTAGACTACCTCACCGGGGAGCTGTTTTTT. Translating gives CASSLDYLTGELFF. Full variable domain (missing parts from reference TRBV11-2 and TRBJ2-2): EAGVAQSPRYKIIEKRQSVAFWCNPISGHATLYWYQQILGQGPKLLIQFQNNGVVDDSQLPKDRFSAERLKGVDSTLKIQPAKLEDSAVYLCASSLDYLTGELFFGEGSRLTVL.